What follows is one T cell receptor (beta chain) and its context. Its specificity is not known. This sample was taken from a study of cytomegalovirus exposure and HLA in healthy donors. The overall study: Prior work identified around 120 million unique TCR beta sequences in some 200 million T cells.

Germline V lookup: CDR1 KGHSH, CDR2 LQKENI. V was clipped by 2 bases and J by 3 bases, with 19 bases between them. This CDR3 is 17 amino acids long. The PCR ran on 60 Vbeta and 13 Jbeta primers. Libraries were prepared by immunoSEQ multiplex PCR; TCRdb keeps only in-frame clonotypes and omits some of them. The table includes 120,000 to 150,000 clones, 84% detected once. General study results and limits: As a later analysis revealed, most CMV-associated TCR beta chains appeared HLA-restricted. Later analysis suggested links between common viral pathogens and several top significant clusters.

Sequencing used PBMCs. The receptor comes from a boy aged 2 to 9 in good health and CMV-seronegative. This rearrangement joins TRBV18 to TRBJ1-1; D is possibly TRBD1 (6 bases). CDR3 in DNA: TGTGCCAGCTCACCATTGCGTTCGGGGGGCGCGGACACTGAAGCTTTCTTT. Protein sequence: CASSPLRSGGADTEAFF.